The 13 T cell receptor beta chains given below trace back to one sample, sequenced in a study of T cell responses to AZD1222 COVID-19 vaccine. Generated by immunoSEQ multiplex PCR, the TCRdb table keeps only in-frame clones and is missing some. The table shows about 120,000 clones, with less than 95% occurring only once. The starting material was peripheral blood, obtained on day 0 of MenACWY control vaccination. The source of these receptors is an adult in good health.

This chain connects TRBV6-4 to TRBJ2-7; D is unclear. The CDR3 loop spans 11 amino acids. Trimming pared 9 bases from V and 0 bases from J, leaving 6 bases between. The V gene's germline CDR1 is MRHNA and CDR2 SNTAGT. The CDR3 bases are TGTGCCAGGTGGGGCTCCTACGAGCAGTACGTC. Translating it yields CARWGSYEQYV.

This clone was counted a single time. The gene calls are TRBV2 and TRBJ2-1; D possibly uses TRBD1 or TRBD2 (5 bases each). Germline V gene data show CDR1 as SNHLY and CDR2 as FYNNEI. This CDR3 region has 16 residues. V lost 0 bases and J lost 0, with 9 bases in between. The CDR3 reads CASSEARGFSYNEQFF. In DNA, the CDR3 is TGTGCCAGCAGTGAAGCGAGGGGCTTCTCCTACAATGAGCAGTTCTTC.

This chain links TRBV5-1 with TRBJ2-1; 7 bases align to TRBD2. The CDR3 runs 15 residues. The V gene's germline CDR1 is SGHRS and CDR2 YFSETQ. V was pared by 0 bases and J by 4 bases, with 4 bases of the junction left unmatched. The CDR3 loop is CASSLGLAEYNEQFF. The CDR3 DNA reads TGCGCCAGCAGCTTGGGGCTAGCGGAATACAATGAGCAGTTCTTC.

The chain links TRBV2 to TRBJ2-2; the match to TRBD2 covers 12 bases. There are 15 residues in the CDR3. The V segment lost 4 bases and the J segment 3 bases; nucleotides outside the gene matches: 0. Germline CDR1 and CDR2: SNHLY and FYNNEI. This CDR3 is CASSGLAGDTGELFF. The DNA for the CDR3 is TGTGCCAGCAGTGGACTAGCGGGAGACACCGGGGAGCTGTTTTTT.

This chain joins TRBV9 and TRBJ2-2; 7 bases map to TRBD1. Germline V gene lookup returns CDR1 SGDLS and CDR2 YYNGEE. The ends lost 0 bases at V and 1 base at J; junction bases unmatched: 3. This CDR3 has 16 residues. DNA of the CDR3: TGTGCCAGCAGCGTAGTCCCAGGGGGGAACACCGGGGAGCTGTTTTTT. This gives the protein CASSVVPGGNTGELFF.

This chain links TRBV28 with TRBJ2-3; no reliable D call. Trimming pared 6 bases from V and 2 bases from J, leaving 12 bases between. Germline CDR1 is MDHEN and CDR2 is SYDVKM. The CDR3 has 14 residues. For the CDR3, the DNA is TGTGCCAGCAGGCTGTCGCCTTTCACAGATACGCAGTATTTT. Residues: CASRLSPFTDTQYF.

The V call is TRBV11-2, the J call TRBJ1-2, with a possible D match to TRBD1 (6 bases). The CDR3 extends over 14 amino acids. Trimming removed 5 bases at V and 4 bases at J, with 14 bases between. CDR1 SGHAT and CDR2 FQNNGV come from the germline V gene. In DNA form, the CDR3 reads TGTGCCAGCAGCACATTGGGGGCCAGCTATGGCTACACCTTC. This gives the protein CASSTLGASYGYTF.

This clone was counted a few times. The J gene is TRBJ2-7, the V gene TRBV5-1, with 8 bases fitting TRBD1. From germline, CDR1 is SGHRS and CDR2 YFSETQ. Trimming removed 1 base from V and 6 bases from J; junction bases left unmatched: 9. The CDR3 totals 15 residues. DNA for the CDR3: TGCGCCAGCAGCTTGTACGAGACAGGGGCCCTCGAGCAGTACTTC. This encodes CASSLYETGALEQYF.

This chain links TRBV20-1 with TRBJ1-1; D is perhaps TRBD1 (6 bases). There are 10 residues in the CDR3. Germline loops: CDR1 DFQATT, CDR2 SNEGSKA (reference sequence). V dropped 4 bases and J dropped 12 bases, with 12 bases sitting between them. DNA for the CDR3: TGCAGTGCTACGGACAGCGGAACTTTCTTT. This translates into CSATDSGTFF.

V gene TRBV29-1 combines with J gene TRBJ2-7; D gene unclear. The CDR3 consists of 11 residues. Germline CDR1 is SQVTM and CDR2 is ANQGSEA. V dropped 0 bases and J dropped 7 bases, with 7 bases sitting between them. The CDR3, as DNA: TGCAGCGTTGAAGAAGGATATGAGCAGTACTTC. Its protein product is CSVEEGYEQYF.

The chain combines TRBV19 with TRBJ1-1, with no clear D. Germline CDR1 is LNHDA and CDR2 is SQIVND (reference sequence). Trimming took 7 bases from V and 1 from J, leaving 7 bases between them. The CDR3 sequence is 12 residues long. The CDR3, as DNA: TGTGCCAGTAATTGGCAGAACACTGAAGCTTTCTTT. This encodes CASNWQNTEAFF.

The chain is built from TRBV6-5 and TRBJ1-5, with 10 positions matching TRBD1. Germline V gene sequence: CDR1 MNHEY, CDR2 SVGAGI. The CDR3 is 16 residues long. Trimming cost V 3 bases and J 6 bases; bases outside gene matches: 8. The CDR3 region has the DNA TGTGCCAGCAGTTATTCCGGGACAGGGGCAGGTCAGCCCCAGCATTTT. Its translation: CASSYSGTGAGQPQHF.

The chain joins TRBV7-8 to TRBJ2-2, with TRBD2 matching 9 bases. The trim removed 3 bases at V and 2 bases at J, leaving 4 bases unmatched. In germline, CDR1 is SGHVS, CDR2 FQNEAQ. The CDR3 has 16 amino acids. The CDR3 loop is CASSFGGGENTGELFF. CDR3 DNA: TGTGCCAGCAGCTTTGGCGGGGGGGAAAACACCGGGGAGCTGTTTTTT.